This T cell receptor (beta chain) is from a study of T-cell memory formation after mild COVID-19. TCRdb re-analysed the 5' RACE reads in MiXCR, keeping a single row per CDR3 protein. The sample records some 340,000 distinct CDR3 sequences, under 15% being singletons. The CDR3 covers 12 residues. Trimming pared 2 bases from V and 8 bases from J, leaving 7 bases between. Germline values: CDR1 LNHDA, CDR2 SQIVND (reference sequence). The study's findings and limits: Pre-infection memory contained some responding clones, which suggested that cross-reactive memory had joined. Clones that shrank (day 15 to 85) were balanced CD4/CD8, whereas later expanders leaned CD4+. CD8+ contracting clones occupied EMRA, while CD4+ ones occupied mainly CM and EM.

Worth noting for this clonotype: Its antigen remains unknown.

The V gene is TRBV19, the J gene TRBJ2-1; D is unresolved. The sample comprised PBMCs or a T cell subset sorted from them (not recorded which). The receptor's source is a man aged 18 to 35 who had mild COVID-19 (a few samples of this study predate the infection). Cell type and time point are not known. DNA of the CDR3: TGTGCCAGTAGTATAAGGGTGGATGAGCAGTTCTTC. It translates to CASSIRVDEQFF.